A single sample is the source of the 8 T cell receptor beta chains below, sequenced in a study of T-cell reconstitution after alpha-beta-depleted transplantation in children. Researchers prepared the TCRbeta library using unique molecular identifiers, the study reports. Each CDR3 protein gets one entry after TCRdb re-called the PCR reads with MiXCR. Of around 490,000 distinct CDR3 sequences detected, roughly 11% appear once; the ten largest clones hold 14%. The sample consisted of PBMCs, mostly from graft donor cells, taken 180 days after TCRalphabeta/CD19-depleted stem cell transplant. The receptors shown here come from a female patient aged 2-9 years who had a stem cell transplant for aplastic anemia, so the T cells may come from the graft donor.

This clonotype has just a few counts. The V gene is TRBV12-3 or TRBV12-4, the J gene TRBJ1-3; a weak D match, TRBD1 (5 bases). The CDR3 runs 14 residues. V was pared by 3 bases and J by 2 bases, with 8 bases between. Written as DNA, the CDR3 is TGTGCCAGCAGTTTCAGGGTAGCTGGAAACACCATATATTTT. Translated, it gives CASSFRVAGNTIYF.

This clonotype was recorded at least ten times. The V gene is TRBV20-1, the J gene TRBJ2-7; D may be TRBD1 (6 bases). This CDR3 has 13 amino acids. Germline-derived CDR1 and CDR2 are DFQATT and SNEGSKA (reference sequence). Trimming removed 3 bases at V and 0 bases at J, with 9 bases between. CDR3 region: CSARTGVSYEQYF. CDR3 bases: TGCAGTGCTAGGACAGGCGTCTCCTACGAGCAGTACTTC.

This clonotype was recorded many times. The V call is TRBV5-1, the J call TRBJ1-1; TRBD1 agrees at 9 bases. The CDR3 has 14 residues. CDR1 SGHRS and CDR2 YFSETQ come from the germline V gene. V was clipped by 2 bases and J by 6 bases; unmatched bases: 5. The CDR3 nucleotides are TGCGCCAGCAGCTTTCGAAGACAGGGGGCTGAAGCTTTCTTT. Encoded protein: CASSFRRQGAEAFF. Full variable domain (outside the CDR3, taken from reference TRBV5-1 and TRBJ1-1): KAGVTQTPRYLIKTRGQQVTLSCSPISGHRSVSWYQQTPGQGLQFLFEYFSETQRNKGNFPGRFSGRQFSNSRSEMNVSTLELGDSALYLCASSFRRQGAEAFFGQGTRLTVV.

This clonotype came up a few times. The chain uses TRBV9 and TRBJ2-1; D is uncertain. V gave up 4 bases and J gave up 5 bases, with 13 bases separating them. Germline CDR1 reads SGDLS; CDR2 reads YYNGEE. The CDR3 extends over 14 amino acids. CDR3 DNA sequence: TGTGCCAGCAGCTTTCGACACATAAACAATGAGCAGTTCTTC. It is translated as CASSFRHINNEQFF.

Many counts were recorded for this clonotype. V is TRBV12-3 or TRBV12-4 and J is TRBJ1-1; the D is unclear. The CDR3 sequence is 11 residues long. Trimming took 2 bases from V and 10 from J, leaving 8 bases between them. The DNA for the CDR3 is TGTGCCAGCAGTTTACGGGAAGGAGCTTTCTTT. Translated: CASSLREGAFF.

Ten or more counts support this clonotype. This chain uses TRBV20-1 with TRBJ2-1, with 7 bases that match TRBD2. V gave up 3 bases and J gave up 7 bases; unmatched junction bases: 9. The CDR3 runs to 14 residues. Germline loops: CDR1 DFQATT, CDR2 SNEGSKA (reference sequence). The CDR3 region is CSASVAGDLNEQFF. Written as DNA, the CDR3 is TGCAGTGCTAGTGTGGCGGGAGATCTAAATGAGCAGTTCTTC.

A few counts support this clonotype. The rearrangement links TRBV7-2 to TRBJ2-3, with a tentative D call TRBD2 (6 bases). Trimming removed 0 bases from V and 3 bases from J, with 10 bases in between. Germline values: CDR1 SGHTA, CDR2 FQGNSA. This CDR3 has 15 amino acids. This chain's CDR3 is CASSLAGGWTDTQYF. In DNA form, the CDR3 reads TGTGCCAGCAGCTTAGCGGGAGGTTGGACAGATACGCAGTATTTT.

This clonotype was picked up a small number of times. The genes are TRBV12-3 or TRBV12-4 and TRBJ2-2; TRBD2 agrees at 9 bases. The CDR3 is 16 residues long. J was trimmed by 3 bases and V by 6 bases; bases with no gene match: 8. CDR3 DNA: TGTGCCAGCAGAACCTCTAGCGGGACTCACACCGGGGAGCTGTTTTTT. Translated, it gives CASRTSSGTHTGELFF.